The 2 T cell receptor beta chains in this list originate from one sample, sequenced in a study of T cell responses to AZD1222 COVID-19 vaccine (dated by TCRdb to the early 2020s). Taken with the paper, the label for time point translates to: baseline before first vaccination. Libraries were prepared through the immunoSEQ multiplex PCR assay. Here the immuneACCESS table is served through TCRdb, limited to in-frame sequences with V and J called. Missing clones are a known gap in these copies; in checked studies unresolved V genes cover under half, and the rest lacks a known reason. For this sample there are about 130,000 clones; around 85% appear just once. The top ten hold roughly 1.6% of the sample. The sequencing used peripheral blood, collected on day 0 of AZD1222 vaccination. These receptor sequences come from an adult in good health.

The chain uses TRBV6-5 and TRBJ1-1; weak D call: TRBD1 (5 bases). The CDR3 length is 14 residues. Trimming cost V 5 bases and J 0 bases, with 10 bases left between them. Germline values: CDR1 MNHEY, CDR2 SVGAGI. The CDR3 sequence: CASSLDRMNTEAFF. The CDR3 bases are TGTGCCAGCAGTCTTGACAGAATGAACACTGAAGCTTTCTTT.

The gene calls are TRBV5-6 and TRBJ1-1; no clear D. V was trimmed by 0 bases and J by 13 bases, leaving 16 bases between them. CDR3 size: 13 residues. Germline V CDR1 and CDR2: SGHDT, YYEEEE. The CDR3 loop is CASSLEVAGNVFF. CDR3 bases: TGTGCCAGCAGCTTGGAAGTCGCGGGTAACGTTTTCTTT.